This T cell receptor (beta chain) came from a study of fetal regulatory T cell absence and autoimmunity (dated by TCRdb to about 2017). In terms of the full investigation: Exocrine pancreas autoimmunity was observed in the IPEX patients in the absence of clinical diabetes.

TCRbeta CDR3 regions were amplified and barcoded by two-step multiplex PCR on the immunoSEQ human TCRbeta survey platform. Libraries were sequenced on Illumina instruments, with IgH sequenced in parallel from the same samples. The authors processed their data as follows. To remove PCR and sequencing errors, raw reads were filtered against the IMGT V, D, J definitions and then binned using a nearest-neighbor algorithm. Clones were defined by identical nucleotide sequence; differential abundance between tissues used per-clone Fisher exact tests with pFDR threshold p<0.01. A minimum inclusion filter of 10 in either sample excluded clones with frequencies too low for statistical inference. Pairwise clonal comparisons used the immunoSEQ Analyzer, and gene family usage was assessed with IMGT tools. Imported from immuneACCESS, the table was reduced by TCRdb to in-frame sequences with V and J called. These copies leave out some clones; in studies compared against another copy, an unresolved V gene accounts for under half, and the cause of the remainder is not known. V and J calls and clone size come straight from that table; D and trimming were deduced from the DNA. This sample has approximately 94,000 clones in its table, and about three quarters of those were observed once. About 2.1% of the sample is held by the ten biggest clonotypes.

For repertoire sequencing, genomic DNA was processed from frozen pancreas tissue. The DNeasy Blood and Tissue Kit was used to extract 2-3 ug of genomic DNA from umbilical cord blood or frozen pancreas. Trimming removed 1 base from V and 5 bases from J; the gene matches leave 10 bases unexplained. The germline V gene (reference sequence) specifies SEHNR as CDR1 and FQNEAQ as CDR2. Measured from the cysteine to the phenylalanine, the CDR3 is 17 residues long. The retained sequence is limited to the CDR3, 51 bases, with the frame set at the first base. About this clone: Its antigen has not been determined. No base qualities exist here, and no much larger clone lies one base off it.

What the study reported, not specific to this receptor: The oligoclonal enrichment was interpreted as support for antigen-driven autoimmunity in the pancreas before birth in IPEX syndrome. TRB gene family usage was broadly similar between cord blood and pancreas, resembling published neonatal and adult repertoires. The TCR compartment showed significant oligoclonal enrichment in pancreas versus cord blood, with some top clones over 90-fold enriched.

In this chain, TRBV7-9 is recombined with TRBJ2-1, and 8 bases in between align with TRBD2. This clonotype was sampled from a male donor with IPEX syndrome. The sample was pancreas tissue. The nucleotides read TGTGCCAGCAGCTTAGTAGCGGCGGGGGGAGCCCACAATGAGCAGTTCTTC. Its amino acids are CASSLVAAGGAHNEQFF. The CDR3, completed at both ends by the reference TRBV7-9 and TRBJ2-1 genes, gives the full variable domain DTGVSQNPRHKITKRGQNVTFRCDPISEHNRLYWYRQTLGQGPEFLTYFQNEAQLEKSRLLSDRFSAERPKGSFSTLEIQRTEQGDSAMYLCASSLVAAGGAHNEQFFGPGTRLTVL.